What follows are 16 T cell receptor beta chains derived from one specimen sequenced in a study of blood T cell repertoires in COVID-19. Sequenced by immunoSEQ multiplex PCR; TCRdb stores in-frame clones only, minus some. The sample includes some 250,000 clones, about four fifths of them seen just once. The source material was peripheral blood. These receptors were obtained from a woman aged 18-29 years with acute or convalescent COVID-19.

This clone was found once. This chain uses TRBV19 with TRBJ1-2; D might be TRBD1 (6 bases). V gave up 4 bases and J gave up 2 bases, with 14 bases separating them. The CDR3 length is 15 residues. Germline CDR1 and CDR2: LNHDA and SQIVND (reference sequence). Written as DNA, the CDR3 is TGTGCCAGTAGTACGGACAGTGGCCCGAACTATGGCTACACCTTC. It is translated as CASSTDSGPNYGYTF.

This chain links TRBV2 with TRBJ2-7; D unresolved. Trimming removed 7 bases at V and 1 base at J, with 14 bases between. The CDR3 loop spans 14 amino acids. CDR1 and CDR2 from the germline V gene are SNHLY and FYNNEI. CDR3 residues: CASTRLRLSYEQYF. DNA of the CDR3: TGTGCCAGCACCCGATTGAGGCTTTCCTACGAGCAGTACTTC.

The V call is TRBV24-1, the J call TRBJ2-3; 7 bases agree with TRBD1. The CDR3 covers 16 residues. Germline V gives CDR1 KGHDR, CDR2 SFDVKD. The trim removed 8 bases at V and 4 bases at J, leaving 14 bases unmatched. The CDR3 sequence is CATNTAGGPTADTQYF. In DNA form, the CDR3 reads TGTGCCACCAATACGGCAGGGGGACCTACTGCAGATACGCAGTATTTT.

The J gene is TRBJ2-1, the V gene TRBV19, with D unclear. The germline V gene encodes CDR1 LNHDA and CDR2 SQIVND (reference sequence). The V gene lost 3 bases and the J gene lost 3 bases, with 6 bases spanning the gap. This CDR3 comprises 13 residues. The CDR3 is CASSMGYYNEQFF. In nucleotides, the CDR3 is TGTGCCAGTAGTATGGGCTACTACAATGAGCAGTTCTTC.

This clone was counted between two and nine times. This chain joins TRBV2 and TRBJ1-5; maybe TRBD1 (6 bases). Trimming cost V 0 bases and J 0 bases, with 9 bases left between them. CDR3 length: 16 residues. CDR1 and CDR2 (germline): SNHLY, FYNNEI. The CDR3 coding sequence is TGTGCCAGCAGTGAAGCCCAAGGGGGTAGCAATCAGCCCCAGCATTTT. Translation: CASSEAQGGSNQPQHF.

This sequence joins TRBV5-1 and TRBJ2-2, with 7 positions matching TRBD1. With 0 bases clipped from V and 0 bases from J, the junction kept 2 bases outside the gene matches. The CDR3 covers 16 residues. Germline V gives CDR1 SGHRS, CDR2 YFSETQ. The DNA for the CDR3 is TGCGCCAGCAGCTTGGCACAGGGGTCGAACACCGGGGAGCTGTTTTTT. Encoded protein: CASSLAQGSNTGELFF.

CDR3 residues: CASSPRAALGSGGTDTQYF. CDR3 coding DNA: TGTGCCAGTAGTCCCCGGGCCGCCCTGGGGAGCGGGGGCACAGATACGCAGTATTTT. The V and J genes are TRBV19 and TRBJ2-3; TRBD2 aligns across 7 bases. Trimming at V came to 5 bases and at J to 1 base, leaving 18 bases not matched to a gene. The CDR3 spans 19 residues. Germline loops: CDR1 LNHDA, CDR2 SQIVND (reference sequence).

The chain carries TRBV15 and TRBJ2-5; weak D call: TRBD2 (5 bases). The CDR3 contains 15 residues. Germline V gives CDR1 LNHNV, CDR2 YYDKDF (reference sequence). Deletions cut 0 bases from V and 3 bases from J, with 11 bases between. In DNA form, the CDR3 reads TGTGCCACCAGCAGAGATCGTTGGGGAGAAGAGACCCAGTACTTC. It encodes CATSRDRWGEETQYF.

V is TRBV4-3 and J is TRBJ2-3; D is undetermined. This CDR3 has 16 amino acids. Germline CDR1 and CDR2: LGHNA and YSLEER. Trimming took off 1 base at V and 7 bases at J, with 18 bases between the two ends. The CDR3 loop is CASSQGRLGGFNTQYF. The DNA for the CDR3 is TGCGCCAGCAGCCAAGGACGTCTCGGCGGATTCAATACGCAGTATTTT.

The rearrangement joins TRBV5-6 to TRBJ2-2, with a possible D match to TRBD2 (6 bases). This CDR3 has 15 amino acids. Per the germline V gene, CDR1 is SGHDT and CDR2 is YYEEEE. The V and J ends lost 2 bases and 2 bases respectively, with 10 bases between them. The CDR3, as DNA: TGTGCCAGCAGCTTCCGGAGGGCCAACACCGGGGAGCTGTTTTTT. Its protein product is CASSFRRANTGELFF.

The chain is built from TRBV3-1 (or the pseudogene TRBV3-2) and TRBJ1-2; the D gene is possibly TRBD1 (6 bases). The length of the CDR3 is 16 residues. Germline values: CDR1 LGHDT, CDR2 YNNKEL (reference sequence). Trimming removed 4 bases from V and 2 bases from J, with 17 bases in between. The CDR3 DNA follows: TGTGCCAGCAGCCCCATACAGGGTTCCCCAAACTATGGCTACACCTTC. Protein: CASSPIQGSPNYGYTF.

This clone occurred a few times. The CDR3 nucleotides read TGCGCCAGCAGCGCACAGGGCTCTGGAAACACCATATATTTT. Residues: CASSAQGSGNTIYF. The J gene is TRBJ1-3, the V gene TRBV5-1, with TRBD1 as a possible D gene (6 bases). The CDR3 contains 14 residues. Germline CDR1 and CDR2: SGHRS and YFSETQ. V was cut by 4 bases and J by 0 bases, with 8 bases left in between.

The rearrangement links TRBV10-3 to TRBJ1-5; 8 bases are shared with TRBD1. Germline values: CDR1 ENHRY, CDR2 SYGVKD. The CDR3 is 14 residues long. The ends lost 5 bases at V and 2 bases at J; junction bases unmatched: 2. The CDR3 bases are TGTGCCATCAGTACAGGGGGGGGCAATCAGCCCCAGCATTTT. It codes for CAISTGGGNQPQHF.

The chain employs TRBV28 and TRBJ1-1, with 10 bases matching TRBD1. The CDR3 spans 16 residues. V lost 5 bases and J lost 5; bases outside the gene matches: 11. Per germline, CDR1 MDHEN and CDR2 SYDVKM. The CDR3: CASSHRLGQGTTEAFF. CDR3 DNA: TGTGCCAGCAGTCACCGTTTGGGACAGGGGACGACTGAAGCTTTCTTT.

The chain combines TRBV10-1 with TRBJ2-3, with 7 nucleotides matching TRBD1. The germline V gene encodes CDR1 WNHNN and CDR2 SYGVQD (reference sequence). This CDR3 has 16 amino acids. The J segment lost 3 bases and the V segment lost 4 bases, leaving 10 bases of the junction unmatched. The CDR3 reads CASSAATGYLTDTQYF. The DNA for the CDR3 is TGCGCCAGCAGTGCCGCGACAGGGTATTTGACAGATACGCAGTATTTT.

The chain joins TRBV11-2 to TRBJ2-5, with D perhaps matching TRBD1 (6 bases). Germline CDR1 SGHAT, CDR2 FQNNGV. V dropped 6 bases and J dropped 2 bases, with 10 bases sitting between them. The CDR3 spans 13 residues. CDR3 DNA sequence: TGTGCCAGCAGTGAACAGGGACAAGAGACCCAGTACTTC. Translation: CASSEQGQETQYF.